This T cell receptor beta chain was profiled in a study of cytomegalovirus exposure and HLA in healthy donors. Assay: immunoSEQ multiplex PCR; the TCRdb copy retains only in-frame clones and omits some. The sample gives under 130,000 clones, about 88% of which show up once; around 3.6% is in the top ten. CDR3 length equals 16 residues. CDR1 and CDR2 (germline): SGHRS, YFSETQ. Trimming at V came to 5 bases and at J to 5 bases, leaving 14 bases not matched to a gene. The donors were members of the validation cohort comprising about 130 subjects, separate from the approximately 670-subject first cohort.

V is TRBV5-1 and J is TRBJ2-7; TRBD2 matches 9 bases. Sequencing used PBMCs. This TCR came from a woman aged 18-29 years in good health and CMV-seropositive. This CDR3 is CASRLTSGRRTHEQYF. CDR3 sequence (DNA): TGCGCCAGCAGGCTCACGAGCGGGAGGAGAACTCACGAGCAGTACTTC.